A single sample is the source of the 27 T cell receptor beta chains below, sequenced in a study of CDR3 diversity in severe acne. TCRdb processed the PCR reads anew with MiXCR; each CDR3 protein has one entry. This sample carries more than 80,000 distinct CDR3 sequences, 49% of them seen once, and the ten largest clones take 9.5% to 13%. Sequenced sample: blood. These receptors originate from a male donor with severe acne vulgaris.

The rearrangement links TRBV28 to TRBJ2-1, with 7 bases fitting TRBD1. CDR3 size: 15 residues. Trimming removed 7 bases from V and 5 bases from J; junction bases left unmatched: 11. Per germline, CDR1 MDHEN and CDR2 SYDVKM. The CDR3 coding sequence is TGTGCCAGCACCTTAGGGGGCAAAAAGGACAATGAGCAGTTCTTC. Translated, it gives CASTLGGKKDNEQFF.

In DNA form, the CDR3 reads TGCAGTGCTGCTTCCGGGACAGGGAATTCACCCCTCCACTTT. Translation: CSAASGTGNSPLHF. This chain links TRBV20-1 with TRBJ1-6, with 9 bases matching TRBD1. This CDR3 is built from 14 residues. Looked up from germline, CDR1 is DFQATT and CDR2 is SNEGSKA (reference sequence). The V gene end was trimmed by 5 bases and the J gene end by 7 bases; junction bases not matched to a gene: 6.

As to this clonotype: Since a much larger clone is just one base distant, this may be a read error. In DNA form, the CDR3 reads TGTGCCAGCAGGGGGGCACGGGGAACGTATCAGCCCCAGCATTTT. Translated: CASRGARGTYQPQHF. This rearrangement joins TRBV2 to TRBJ1-5, with D possibly being TRBD1 (6 bases). This CDR3 is 15 amino acids long. The V end was cut by 6 bases, the J end by 5 bases, with 17 bases between. CDR1 is SNHLY, CDR2 FYNNEI, per germline.

This clonotype was observed a few times. The junction and the germline gene differ at one end; a read error may be behind it. The chain uses TRBV4-2 and TRBJ1-3; D gene ambiguous. CDR3 size: 17 residues. The germline gives CDR1 LGHNA, CDR2 YNFKEQ. DNA of the CDR3: TGTGTCAGCAGCCAAGAGCCCCGACGGATCTCTGGAAACACCATATATTTT. This encodes CVSSQEPRRISGNTIYF.

Points on this clonotype: A read error may be the cause here, since a much bigger clone is one base away. This chain uses TRBV6-4 with TRBJ2-1; TRBD2 aligns across 14 bases. Germline V CDR1 and CDR2: MRHNA, SNTAGT. CDR3 length: 16 amino acids. CDR3 in DNA: TGTGTCAGCAGCGCCCTAGGGACTAGCGGGAGTGATGAGCAGTTCTTC. Protein product: CVSSALGTSGSDEQFF.

Points on this clonotype: Its ends do not fully match the called genes, so a read error is possible. The chain links TRBV10-3 to TRBJ2-7; tentative D call: TRBD2 (6 bases). This CDR3 region has 15 residues. In germline, CDR1 is ENHRY, CDR2 SYGVKD. CDR3 nucleotide sequence: TGTGCCAGCAGTGAGGACGGGAGCGGTTTCTACGAGCAGTACTTC. It codes for CASSEDGSGFYEQYF.

As for this clonotype: This sequence may be a read error, since a much larger clone differs from it by one base. The chain couples TRBV2 to TRBJ1-3; D might be TRBD1 (6 bases). The CDR3 length is 14 residues. Germline assignment: CDR1 SNHLY and CDR2 FYNNEI. CDR3 region: CASSVQGTGNTIHF. The CDR3 coding sequence is TGTGCCAGCAGTGTACAGGGCACTGGAAACACCATACATTTT.

The gene calls are TRBV2 and TRBJ2-5; 11 bases map to TRBD2. This CDR3 comprises 16 residues. Per the germline V gene, CDR1 is SNHLY and CDR2 is FYNNEI. With 6 bases clipped from V and 7 bases from J, the junction kept 13 bases outside the gene matches. DNA of the CDR3: TGTGCCAGCAGCGAACTGGGACTAGCGGCCGGGGGGACCCAGTACTTC. Translation gives CASSELGLAAGGTQYF.

A remark on this clonotype: A much larger clonotype is one base distant, so this may be a read error. V and J are TRBV7-3 and TRBJ2-7, with unresolved D. Matching the DNA end better, TRBJ2-1 makes the J call doubtful. This CDR3 contains 12 residues. Germline values: CDR1 SGHTA, CDR2 FQGTGA. This chain's CDR3 is CASSSVYNEQFF. CDR3 DNA: TGTGCCAGCAGCTCGGTTTACAATGAGCAGTTCTTC.

This clonotype was found many times. This CDR3 reads CASTRQSPSGDYGYTF. Written as DNA, the CDR3 is TGCGCCAGCACCCGTCAATCCCCCTCAGGGGACTATGGCTACACCTTC. The chain uses TRBV5-1 and TRBJ1-2; TRBD1 might be the D (6 bases). This CDR3 has 16 amino acids. Germline values: CDR1 SGHRS, CDR2 YFSETQ. The V and J ends lost 6 bases and 3 bases respectively, with 21 bases between them. Supplemented by reference TRBV5-1 and TRBJ1-2, the full variable domain reads KAGVTQTPRYLIKTRGQQVTLSCSPISGHRSVSWYQQTPGQGLQFLFEYFSETQRNKGNFPGRFSGRQFSNSRSEMNVSTLELGDSALYLCASTRQSPSGDYGYTFGSGTRLTVV.

The table lists this clonotype with a count of one. The chain uses TRBV29-1 and TRBJ2-6; the D gene is possibly TRBD1 (6 bases). The CDR3 runs to 15 residues. Germline-derived CDR1 and CDR2 are SQVTM and ANQGSEA. V dropped 6 bases and J dropped 4 bases, with 16 bases sitting between them. DNA of the CDR3: TGCAGCGTCTACACTTCAGGGGTCGGGGCCAACGTCCTGACTTTC. Protein: CSVYTSGVGANVLTF.

This clonotype has ten or more counts. The rearrangement joins TRBV5-8 to TRBJ1-6; D gene unclear. This CDR3 has 14 residues. The V gene lost 1 base and the J gene lost 10 bases, with 12 bases spanning the gap. The germline CDR1 and CDR2 sequences are SGHTS and YDEGEE. The CDR3, as DNA: TGTGCCAGCAGCTTGTTTTCATCAAGCTCACCCCTCCACTTT. This encodes CASSLFSSSSPLHF.

The rearrangement joins TRBV29-1 to TRBJ1-2; D ambiguous. The CDR3 consists of 12 residues. V lost 1 base and J 4 bases, leaving 7 bases between the germline ends. CDR1 SQVTM and CDR2 ANQGSEA come from the germline V gene. This CDR3 reads CSVEGLAYGYTF. The DNA of the CDR3 is TGCAGCGTTGAAGGACTTGCCTATGGCTACACCTTC.

This chain links TRBV3-1 with TRBJ2-5; no clear D gene. V was shortened by 4 bases and J by 5 bases, with 11 bases between the two germline ends. Germline CDR1 is LGHDT and CDR2 is YNNKEL (reference sequence). The CDR3 covers 13 residues. The CDR3 region is CASSPLSRETQYF. CDR3 coding DNA: TGTGCCAGCAGCCCCCTAAGTCGGGAGACCCAGTACTTC.

This clonotype has a count of ten or more. V gene TRBV20-1 combines with J gene TRBJ2-5; D may be TRBD1 (5 bases). This CDR3 spans 16 amino acids. Germline loops: CDR1 DFQATT, CDR2 SNEGSKA (reference sequence). The germline V and J ends were trimmed by 0 bases and 2 bases, with 16 bases remaining between them. The CDR3: CSARDPLTVSQETQYF. CDR3 DNA: TGCAGTGCTAGAGACCCCCTGACAGTATCTCAAGAGACCCAGTACTTC.

This rearrangement joins TRBV20-1 to TRBJ2-7, with 7 positions matching TRBD2. Germline V CDR1 and CDR2: DFQATT, SNEGSKA (reference sequence). Trimming took 1 base from V and 4 from J; bases not matched to a gene: 7. The CDR3 is made up of 14 amino acids. CDR3 nucleotide sequence: TGCAGTGCTAGAGTCCGAGCGGGAAGGTACGAGCAGTACTTC. Translation: CSARVRAGRYEQYF.

This clonotype was seen a single time. The DNA is left out, because the CDR3 cannot be placed on it with certainty; the CDR3 is given as TCRdb lists it. The CDR3 loop reads CASSQARGEDYTFGSGKHHIF. The rearrangement links TRBV4-2 to TRBJ1-3. The CDR3 is 21 amino acids long, termini counted. The germline V gene encodes CDR1 LGHNA and CDR2 YNFKEQ.

This clonotype is a singleton in its sample. Being one base from a much bigger clone, this may be a read error. The J gene is TRBJ1-2, the V gene TRBV11-3, with D maybe TRBD1 (6 bases). The CDR3 extends over 15 amino acids. Trimming took off 3 bases at V and 9 bases at J, with 20 bases between the two ends. The germline CDR1 and CDR2 sequences are SGHNT and YENEEA. CDR3 sequence: CASSLIGTGTHSYTF. CDR3 in DNA: TGTGCCAGCAGCTTGATCGGAACAGGGACACATAGCTACACCTTC.

The chain has TRBV12-3 or TRBV12-4 and TRBJ1-1; D unclear. The CDR3 extends over 14 amino acids. Trimming cost V 6 bases and J 1 base, with 12 bases left between them. DNA for the CDR3: TGTGCCAGCAGCTCGGATACTGGGAACACTGAAGCTTTCTTT. This codes for CASSSDTGNTEAFF.

In this sample, this clonotype is medium-sized. The V gene is TRBV5-8, the J gene TRBJ2-5; 9 nucleotides agree with TRBD1. This CDR3 is built from 15 residues. CDR1 is SGHTS, CDR2 YDEGEE, per germline. V lost 4 bases, J lost 4 bases, and 8 bases stayed unmatched. This CDR3 is CASSPGQGIGETQYF. In DNA, the CDR3 is TGTGCCAGCAGCCCGGGACAGGGCATAGGAGAGACCCAGTACTTC.

This clonotype was recorded at least ten times. The rearrangement joins TRBV13 to TRBJ1-1; D unclear. With 0 bases removed from V and 0 bases from J, the gap between germline ends came to 8 bases. Germline CDR1 and CDR2: PRHDT and FYEKMQ (reference sequence). The CDR3 totals 15 residues. The CDR3, as DNA: TGTGCCAGCAGCTTAGGGACCAACATGAACACTGAAGCTTTCTTT. This translates into CASSLGTNMNTEAFF.

This clonotype was observed once. The chain uses TRBV6-5 and TRBJ1-5; D is uncertain. V was cut by 2 bases and J by 10 bases, with 0 bases left in between. There are 9 residues in the CDR3. Germline CDR1 MNHEY, CDR2 SVGAGI. CDR3 DNA sequence: TGTGCCAGCAGTTACCCCCAGCATTTT. Protein sequence: CASSYPQHF.

The rearrangement uses TRBV28 and TRBJ2-1, with TRBD2 matching 11 bases. This CDR3 is 14 amino acids long. Trimming took 8 bases from V and 9 from J; bases not matched to a gene: 9. Germline V gives CDR1 MDHEN, CDR2 SYDVKM. For the CDR3, the DNA is TGTGCCAGCCCGGCCCAGGGACTAGCGGTTGAGCAGTTCTTC. Translated, it gives CASPAQGLAVEQFF. The full variable domain, in which reference TRBV28 and TRBJ2-1 provide the parts outside the CDR3, is DVKVTQSSRYLVKRTGEKVFLECVQDMDHENMFWYRQDPGLGLRLIYFSYDVKMKEKGDIPEGYSVSREKKERFSLILESASTNQTSMYLCASPAQGLAVEQFFGPGTRLTVL.

This clonotype is a singleton in its sample. Given a much more abundant clone one base away, this may be a read error. V usage is TRBV24-1 and J usage is TRBJ1-1; D gene ambiguous. Germline V gene sequence: CDR1 KGHDR, CDR2 SFDVKD. Between the trimmed V and J ends, which lost 8 bases and 1 base, there was a span of 10 bases. The CDR3 loop spans 13 amino acids. The CDR3 sequence: CATNEAANTEAFF. CDR3 sequence (DNA): TGTGCCACCAATGAAGCAGCGAACACTGAAGCTTTCTTT.

V usage is TRBV29-1 and J usage is TRBJ1-2; 7 bases agree with TRBD1. Germline V gene sequence: CDR1 SQVTM, CDR2 ANQGSEA. The J segment lost 9 bases and the V segment lost 3 bases, leaving 10 bases of the junction unmatched. The CDR3 is 13 residues long. The CDR3 protein is CSVEDRSDIRYTF. As DNA, the CDR3 is TGCAGCGTTGAGGACAGGTCGGATATTCGCTACACCTTC. Looking up the rest from reference TRBV29-1 and TRBJ1-2 gives the full variable domain: SAVISQKPSRDICQRGTSLTIQCQVDSQVTMMFWYRQQPGQSLTLIATANQGSEATYESGFVIDKFPISRPNLTFSTLTVSNMSPEDSSIYLCSVEDRSDIRYTFGSGTRLTVV.

The chain combines TRBV12-3 or TRBV12-4 with TRBJ1-1; 8 bases match TRBD1. V gave up 6 bases and J gave up 5 bases; unmatched junction bases: 11. This CDR3 spans 15 amino acids. The CDR3 DNA follows: TGTGCCAGCAGCGAAGACAGGGGAGTAAGGACTGAAGCTTTCTTT. Protein product: CASSEDRGVRTEAFF.

This clonotype has ten or more counts. This chain joins TRBV5-6 and TRBJ2-3; no firm D call. The CDR3 length is 17 residues. From germline, CDR1 is SGHDT and CDR2 YYEEEE. With 1 base removed from V and 0 bases from J, the gap between germline ends came to 15 bases. CDR3 bases: TGTGCCAGCAGCTTGTCGTCCAGCGCACCTAGCACAGATACGCAGTATTTT. Its translation: CASSLSSSAPSTDTQYF. The variable domain in full, with the rest retrieved from reference TRBV5-6 and TRBJ2-3, is DAGVTQSPTHLIKTRGQQVTLRCSPKSGHDTVSWYQQALGQGPQFIFQYYEEEERQRGNFPDRFSGHQFPNYSSELNVNALLLGDSALYLCASSLSSSAPSTDTQYFGPGTRLTVL.